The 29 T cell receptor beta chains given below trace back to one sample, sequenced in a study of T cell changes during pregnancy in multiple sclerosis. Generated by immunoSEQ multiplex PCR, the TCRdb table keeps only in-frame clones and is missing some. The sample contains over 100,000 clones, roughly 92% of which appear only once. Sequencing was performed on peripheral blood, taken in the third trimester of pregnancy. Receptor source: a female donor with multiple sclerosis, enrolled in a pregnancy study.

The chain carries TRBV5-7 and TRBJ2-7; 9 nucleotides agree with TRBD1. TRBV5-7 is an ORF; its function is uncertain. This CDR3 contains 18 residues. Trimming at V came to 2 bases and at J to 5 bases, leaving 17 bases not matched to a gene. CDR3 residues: CASSFRDRVTIHADEQYF. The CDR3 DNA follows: TGTGCCAGCAGCTTCCGGGACAGGGTCACCATCCACGCCGACGAGCAGTACTTC.

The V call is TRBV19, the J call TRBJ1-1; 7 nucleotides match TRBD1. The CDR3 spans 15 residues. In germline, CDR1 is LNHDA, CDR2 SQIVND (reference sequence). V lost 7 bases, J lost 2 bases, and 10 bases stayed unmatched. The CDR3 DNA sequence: TGTGCCAGTACTAACGCCGGGACAGCCAACACTGAAGCTTTCTTT. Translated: CASTNAGTANTEAFF. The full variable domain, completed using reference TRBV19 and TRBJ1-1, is DGGITQSPKYLFRKEGQNVTLSCEQNLNHDAMYWYRQDPGQGLRLIYYSQIVNDFQKGDIAEGYSVSREKKESFPLTVTSAQKNPTAFYLCASTNAGTANTEAFFGQGTRLTVV.

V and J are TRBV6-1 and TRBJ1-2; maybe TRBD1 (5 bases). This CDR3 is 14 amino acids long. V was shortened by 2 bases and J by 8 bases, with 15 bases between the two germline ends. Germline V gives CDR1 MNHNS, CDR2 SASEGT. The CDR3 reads CASSEPREDRGYTF. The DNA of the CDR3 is TGTGCCAGCAGTGAACCCAGGGAAGATAGAGGCTACACCTTC.

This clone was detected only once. CDR3 DNA: TGTGCCAGCTGCCGGGACAGGGTTCCCGATCAGCCCCAGCATTTT. Translated, it gives CASCRDRVPDQPQHF. V gene TRBV6-1 combines with J gene TRBJ1-5, with 9 bases aligning to TRBD1. Germline CDR1 MNHNS, CDR2 SASEGT. This CDR3 is 15 amino acids long. V shed 8 bases and J 5 bases; nucleotides not matched to a gene: 10.

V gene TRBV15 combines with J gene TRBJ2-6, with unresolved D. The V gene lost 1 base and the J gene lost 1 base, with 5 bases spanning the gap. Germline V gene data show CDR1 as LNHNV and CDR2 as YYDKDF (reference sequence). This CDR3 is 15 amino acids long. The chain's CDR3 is CATSRVASGANVLTF. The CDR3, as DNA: TGTGCCACCAGCAGAGTGGCATCTGGGGCCAACGTCCTGACTTTC. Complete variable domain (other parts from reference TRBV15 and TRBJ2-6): DAMVIQNPRYQVTQFGKPVTLSCSQTLNHNVMYWYQQKSSQAPKLLFHYYDKDFNNEADTPDNFQSRRPNTSFCFLDIRSPGLGDTAMYLCATSRVASGANVLTFGAGSRLTVL.

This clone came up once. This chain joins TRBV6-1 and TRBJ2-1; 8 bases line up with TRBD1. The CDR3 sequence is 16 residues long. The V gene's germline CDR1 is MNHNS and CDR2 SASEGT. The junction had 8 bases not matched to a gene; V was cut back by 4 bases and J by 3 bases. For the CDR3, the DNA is TGTGCCAGCAGTGGGGACAGGAACCCTTTCTACAATGAGCAGTTCTTC. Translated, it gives CASSGDRNPFYNEQFF.

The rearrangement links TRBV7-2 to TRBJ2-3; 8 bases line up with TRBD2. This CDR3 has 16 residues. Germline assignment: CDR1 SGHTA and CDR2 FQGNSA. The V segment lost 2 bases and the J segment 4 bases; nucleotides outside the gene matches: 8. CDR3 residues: CASSLFKRGFSDTQYF. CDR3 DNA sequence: TGTGCCAGCAGCTTATTTAAGCGGGGGTTTTCAGATACGCAGTATTTT. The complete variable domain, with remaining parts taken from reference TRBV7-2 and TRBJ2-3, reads GAGVSQSPSNKVTEKGKDVELRCDPISGHTALYWYRQSLGQGLEFLIYFQGNSAPDKSGLPSDRFSAERTGGSVSTLTIQRTQQEDSAVYLCASSLFKRGFSDTQYFGPGTRLTVL.

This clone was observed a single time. The CDR3 region has the DNA TGCGCCAGCAGCCCCCCGGGGGGATCCTACGAGCAGTACTTC. It encodes CASSPPGGSYEQYF. The rearrangement uses TRBV5-1 and TRBJ2-5; 7 bases match TRBD2. TRBJ2-7 explains the end of the DNA better; the J call may be wrong. The CDR3 sequence is 14 residues long. Germline CDR1 reads SGHRS; CDR2 reads YFSETQ.

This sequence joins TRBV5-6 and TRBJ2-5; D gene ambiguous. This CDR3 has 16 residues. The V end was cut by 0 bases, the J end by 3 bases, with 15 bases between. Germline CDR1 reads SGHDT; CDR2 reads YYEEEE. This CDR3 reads CASSLVGDATEETQYF. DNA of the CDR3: TGTGCCAGCAGCTTGGTCGGAGACGCGACCGAAGAGACCCAGTACTTC.

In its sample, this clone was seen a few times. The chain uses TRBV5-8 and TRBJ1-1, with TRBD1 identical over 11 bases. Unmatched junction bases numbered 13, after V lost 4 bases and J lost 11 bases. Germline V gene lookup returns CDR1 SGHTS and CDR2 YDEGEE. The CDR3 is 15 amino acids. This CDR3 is CASSVPGTGGPGAFF. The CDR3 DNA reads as TGTGCCAGCAGCGTACCCGGGACAGGGGGACCAGGGGCTTTCTTT.

CDR3 DNA sequence: TGTGCCAGCAGTTTATCGCGGCTAGCGGGGAACTACGAGCAGTACTTC. This translates into CASSLSRLAGNYEQYF. The rearrangement uses TRBV27 and TRBJ2-7; 9 bases match TRBD2. The CDR3 is 16 residues long. The V and J ends lost 0 bases and 3 bases, in that order; junction bases with no gene match: 6. The germline V gene encodes CDR1 MNHEY and CDR2 SMNVEV (reference sequence).

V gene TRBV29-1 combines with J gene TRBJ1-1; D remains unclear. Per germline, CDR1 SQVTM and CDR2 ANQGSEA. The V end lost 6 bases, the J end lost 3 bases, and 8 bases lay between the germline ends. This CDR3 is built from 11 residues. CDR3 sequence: CSVVAYTEAFF. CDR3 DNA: TGCAGCGTGGTCGCGTACACTGAAGCTTTCTTT.

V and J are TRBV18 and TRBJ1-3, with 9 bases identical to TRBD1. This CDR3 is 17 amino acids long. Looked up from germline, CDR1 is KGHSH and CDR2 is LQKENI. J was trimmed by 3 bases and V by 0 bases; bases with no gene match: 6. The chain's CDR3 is CASSPPGTGQGGNTIYF. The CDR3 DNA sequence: TGTGCCAGCTCACCACCGGGAACGGGACAGGGTGGAAACACCATATATTTT.

The CDR3 region has the DNA TGTGCCAGCAGTTTAGAAGCTAGCGGGCATCTCGACACCGGGGAGCTGTTTTTT. This sequence encodes CASSLEASGHLDTGELFF. J is TRBJ2-2 and V is TRBV27; 8 bases align to TRBD2. Germline V gene data show CDR1 as MNHEY and CDR2 as SMNVEV (reference sequence). Unmatched junction bases numbered 11, after V lost 2 bases and J lost 3 bases. The CDR3 spans 18 residues.

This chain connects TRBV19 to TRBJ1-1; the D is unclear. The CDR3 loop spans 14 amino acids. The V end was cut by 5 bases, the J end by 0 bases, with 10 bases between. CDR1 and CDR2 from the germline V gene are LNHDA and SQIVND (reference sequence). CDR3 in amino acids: CASSLGLMNTEAFF. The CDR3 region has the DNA TGTGCCAGTAGTCTCGGACTCATGAACACTGAAGCTTTCTTT.

This CDR3 is CASTAGTANTEAFF. The DNA for the CDR3 is TGTGCCAGCACCGCCGGGACAGCAAACACTGAAGCTTTCTTT. The rearrangement links TRBV6-6 to TRBJ1-1; the match to TRBD1 covers 7 bases. The germline V gene has CDR1 MNHNY and CDR2 SVGAGI (reference sequence). V lost 7 bases to trimming and J lost 2 bases; unmatched junction nucleotides: 7. CDR3 size: 14 residues.

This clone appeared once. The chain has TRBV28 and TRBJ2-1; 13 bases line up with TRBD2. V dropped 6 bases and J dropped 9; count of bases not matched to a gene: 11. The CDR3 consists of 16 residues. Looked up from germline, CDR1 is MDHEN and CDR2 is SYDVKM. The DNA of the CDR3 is TGTGCCAGCAGATCCTGGGGACTAGCGGGATTCCCTGAGCAGTTCTTC. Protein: CASRSWGLAGFPEQFF.

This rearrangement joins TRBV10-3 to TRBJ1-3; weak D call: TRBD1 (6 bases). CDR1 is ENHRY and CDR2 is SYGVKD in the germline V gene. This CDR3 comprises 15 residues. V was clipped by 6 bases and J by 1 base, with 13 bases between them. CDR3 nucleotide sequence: TGTGCCATCAGGGACACAGGGAAGTCTGGAAACACCATATATTTT. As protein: CAIRDTGKSGNTIYF.

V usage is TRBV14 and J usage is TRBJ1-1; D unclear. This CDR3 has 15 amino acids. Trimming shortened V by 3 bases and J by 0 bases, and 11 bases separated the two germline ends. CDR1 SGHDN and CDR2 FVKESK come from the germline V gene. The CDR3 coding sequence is TGTGCCAGCAGCCACCGGAGGGCAATGAACACTGAAGCTTTCTTT. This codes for CASSHRRAMNTEAFF.

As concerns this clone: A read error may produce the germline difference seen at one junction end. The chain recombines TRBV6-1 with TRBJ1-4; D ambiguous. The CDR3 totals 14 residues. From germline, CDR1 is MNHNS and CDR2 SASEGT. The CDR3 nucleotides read TGTGCCAGCAGAGAAGGTACTGGGCCTGAAAAACTGTTTTTT. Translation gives CASREGTGPEKLFF.

The DNA for the CDR3 is TGCGCCAGCAGCTTGGGACCTAGCGAAGATACGCAGTATTTT. It codes for CASSLGPSEDTQYF. V is TRBV5-1 and J is TRBJ2-3; TRBD2 might be the D (6 bases). V lost 0 bases to trimming and J lost 5 bases, with 10 bases between them. The CDR3 is 14 residues long. CDR1 SGHRS and CDR2 YFSETQ come from the germline V gene. The entire variable domain, with the rest obtained from reference TRBV5-1 and TRBJ2-3, is as follows: KAGVTQTPRYLIKTRGQQVTLSCSPISGHRSVSWYQQTPGQGLQFLFEYFSETQRNKGNFPGRFSGRQFSNSRSEMNVSTLELGDSALYLCASSLGPSEDTQYFGPGTRLTVL.

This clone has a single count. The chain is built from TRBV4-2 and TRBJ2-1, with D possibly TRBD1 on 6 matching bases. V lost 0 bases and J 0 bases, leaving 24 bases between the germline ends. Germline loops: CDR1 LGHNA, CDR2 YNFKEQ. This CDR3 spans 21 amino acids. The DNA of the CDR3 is TGTGCCAGCAGCCAAGATTCGGTTGCAGGGGACCAACTAAGCTCCTACAATGAGCAGTTCTTC. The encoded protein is CASSQDSVAGDQLSSYNEQFF.

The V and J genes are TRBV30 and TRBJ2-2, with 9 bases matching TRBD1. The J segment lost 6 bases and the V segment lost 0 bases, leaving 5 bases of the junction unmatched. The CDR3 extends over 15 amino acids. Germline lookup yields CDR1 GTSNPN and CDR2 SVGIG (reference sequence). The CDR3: CAWSVRTGAAGELFF. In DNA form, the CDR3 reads TGTGCCTGGAGTGTACGGACAGGGGCCGCCGGGGAGCTGTTTTTT.

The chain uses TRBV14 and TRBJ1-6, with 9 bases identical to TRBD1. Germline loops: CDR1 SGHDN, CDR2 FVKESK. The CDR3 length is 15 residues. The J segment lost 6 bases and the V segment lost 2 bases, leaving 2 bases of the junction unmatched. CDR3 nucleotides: TGTGCCAGCAGCCAAAACAGGGGGCCTAATTCACCCCTCCACTTT. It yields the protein CASSQNRGPNSPLHF.

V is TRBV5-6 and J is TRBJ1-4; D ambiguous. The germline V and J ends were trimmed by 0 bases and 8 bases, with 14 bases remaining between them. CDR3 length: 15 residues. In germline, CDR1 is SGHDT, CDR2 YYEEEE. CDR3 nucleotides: TGTGCCAGCAGCTTGGGCGGTCCCGATAACGAAAAACTGTTTTTT. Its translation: CASSLGGPDNEKLFF.

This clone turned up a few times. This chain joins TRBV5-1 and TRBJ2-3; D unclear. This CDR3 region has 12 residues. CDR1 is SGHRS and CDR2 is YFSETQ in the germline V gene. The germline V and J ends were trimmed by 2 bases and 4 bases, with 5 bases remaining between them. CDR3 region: CASSLEADTQYF. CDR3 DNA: TGCGCCAGCAGCTTAGAGGCAGATACGCAGTATTTT.

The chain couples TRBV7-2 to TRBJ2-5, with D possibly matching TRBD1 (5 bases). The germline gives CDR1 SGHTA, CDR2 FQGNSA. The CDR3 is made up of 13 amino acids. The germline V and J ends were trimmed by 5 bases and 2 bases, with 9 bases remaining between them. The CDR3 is CASSRGQQETQYF. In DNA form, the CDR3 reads TGTGCCAGCAGCCGAGGACAACAAGAGACCCAGTACTTC. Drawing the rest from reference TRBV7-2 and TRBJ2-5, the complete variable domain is GAGVSQSPSNKVTEKGKDVELRCDPISGHTALYWYRQSLGQGLEFLIYFQGNSAPDKSGLPSDRFSAERTGGSVSTLTIQRTQQEDSAVYLCASSRGQQETQYFGPGTRLLVL.

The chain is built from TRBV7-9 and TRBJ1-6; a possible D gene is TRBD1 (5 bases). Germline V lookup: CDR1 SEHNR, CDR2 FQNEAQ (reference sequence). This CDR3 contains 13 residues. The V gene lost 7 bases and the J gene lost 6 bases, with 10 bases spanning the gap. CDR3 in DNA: TGTGCCAGCAATGGGGCTCTTAATTCACCCCTCCACTTT. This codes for CASNGALNSPLHF.

CDR3 region: CAWSDRHEQYF. The CDR3 DNA follows: TGTGCCTGGTCAGATCGTCACGAGCAGTACTTC. The chain has TRBV30 and TRBJ2-7; D is undetermined. CDR1 and CDR2 from the germline V gene are GTSNPN and SVGIG (reference sequence). V was shortened by 5 bases and J by 5 bases, with 10 bases between the two germline ends. The CDR3 is made up of 11 amino acids. Supplemented by reference TRBV30 and TRBJ2-7, the full variable domain reads SQTIHQWPATLVQPVGSPLSLECTVEGTSNPNLYWYRQAAGRGLQLLFYSVGIGQISSEVPQNLSASRPQDRQFILSSKKLLLSDSGFYLCAWSDRHEQYFGPGTRLTVT.